What follows are 17 T cell receptor beta chains derived from one specimen sequenced in a study of blood T cell repertoires in COVID-19. Method: immunoSEQ multiplex PCR; TCRdb's copy keeps in-frame clones and lacks some. The sample consists of some 300,000 clones, 70% to 90% of them appearing once. The sequenced sample consisted of peripheral blood. Receptors were obtained from a man between 65 and 80 years old with acute or convalescent COVID-19.

V and J are TRBV4-3 and TRBJ2-3, with D perhaps TRBD2 (6 bases). Trimming pared 0 bases from V and 6 bases from J, leaving 16 bases between. The germline CDR1 and CDR2 sequences are LGHNA and YSLEER. This CDR3 has 16 amino acids. In nucleotides, the CDR3 is TGCGCCAGCAGCCAAGATCGCGGGATTACTGGGGATACGCAGTATTTT. Translated, it gives CASSQDRGITGDTQYF.

The V and J genes are TRBV4-3 and TRBJ2-1, with TRBD2 as a possible D gene (6 bases). The CDR3 has 15 amino acids. V lost 5 bases and J 8 bases, leaving 19 bases between the germline ends. Per the germline V gene, CDR1 is LGHNA and CDR2 is YSLEER. CDR3 residues: CASSKAQGGEDEQFF. The CDR3 DNA follows: TGCGCCAGCAGCAAAGCCCAGGGAGGCGAGGATGAGCAGTTCTTC.

This clone has a handful of counts. The rearrangement links TRBV29-1 to TRBJ2-1; D perhaps matches TRBD2 (7 bases). The germline CDR1 and CDR2 sequences are SQVTM and ANQGSEA. This CDR3 is built from 17 residues. V lost 3 bases to trimming and J lost 7 bases, with 25 bases between them. The CDR3: CSVDLAGLLGGGNEQFF. In DNA, the CDR3 is TGCAGCGTTGATCTCGCAGGGTTACTGGGAGGGGGGAATGAGCAGTTCTTC.

This clone was seen more than once but under ten times. The chain links TRBV10-3 to TRBJ1-2; tentatively, D is TRBD1 (5 bases). CDR1 and CDR2 (germline): ENHRY, SYGVKD. V dropped 4 bases and J dropped 10 bases, with 10 bases sitting between them. The CDR3 extends over 11 amino acids. DNA of the CDR3: TGTGCCATCAGTGTGGGCAGGGACTACACCTTC. It specifies CAISVGRDYTF.

V is TRBV3-1 (or the pseudogene TRBV3-2) and J is TRBJ2-7, with 11 bases aligning to TRBD2. The junction had 4 bases not matched to a gene; V was cut back by 4 bases and J by 2 bases. Germline lookup yields CDR1 LGHDT and CDR2 YNNKEL (reference sequence). The CDR3 extends over 15 amino acids. As DNA, the CDR3 is TGTGCCAGCAGCCCGCGACTAGCGGGGCCCTACGAGCAGTACTTC. Translation: CASSPRLAGPYEQYF.

This clone was detected once. V and J are TRBV13 and TRBJ2-5; D is perhaps TRBD1 (5 bases). Trimming took 5 bases from V and 4 from J, leaving 17 bases between them. Germline V gene lookup returns CDR1 PRHDT and CDR2 FYEKMQ (reference sequence). The CDR3 is 15 amino acids. In DNA, the CDR3 is TGTGCCAGCAGCCTTAGGCAGGGTGGGGTAGAGACCCAGTACTTC. Translation: CASSLRQGGVETQYF.

CDR3 loop: CASSMILAGEETQYF. CDR3 DNA sequence: TGTGCCAGTAGTATGATACTAGCGGGCGAAGAGACCCAGTACTTC. The V call is TRBV19, the J call TRBJ2-5, with 9 bases identical to TRBD2. J lost 3 bases, V lost 3 bases, and 5 bases had no gene match. Germline V gene sequence: CDR1 LNHDA, CDR2 SQIVND (reference sequence). The CDR3 consists of 15 residues.

This chain connects TRBV5-6 to TRBJ2-3, with 7 bases matching TRBD2. The CDR3 runs to 14 residues. Per germline, CDR1 SGHDT and CDR2 YYEEEE. V trimming: 0 bases; J trimming: 4 bases; junction bases outside the gene matches: 2. This CDR3 is CASSLATSADTQYF. As DNA, the CDR3 is TGTGCCAGCAGCTTGGCCACTAGCGCAGATACGCAGTATTTT. Using reference TRBV5-6 and TRBJ2-3 for the parts outside the CDR3, the full variable domain is DAGVTQSPTHLIKTRGQQVTLRCSPKSGHDTVSWYQQALGQGPQFIFQYYEEEERQRGNFPDRFSGHQFPNYSSELNVNALLLGDSALYLCASSLATSADTQYFGPGTRLTVL.

The chain recombines TRBV6-1 with TRBJ2-5, with D perhaps matching TRBD1 (6 bases). The CDR3 is 15 amino acids. Germline assignment: CDR1 MNHNS and CDR2 SASEGT. V dropped 1 base and J dropped 3 bases, with 12 bases sitting between them. The CDR3 loop is CASSEGPRGEETQYF. CDR3 nucleotide sequence: TGTGCCAGCAGTGAAGGTCCCAGGGGCGAAGAGACCCAGTACTTC.

The chain carries TRBV28 and TRBJ1-4; weak D call: TRBD1 (6 bases). The V and J ends lost 3 bases and 4 bases respectively, with 12 bases between them. Germline V CDR1 and CDR2: MDHEN, SYDVKM. This CDR3 is 15 amino acids long. DNA for the CDR3: TGTGCCAGCAGTTTCTTACAGGGTGGTAATGAAAAACTGTTTTTT. The encoded protein is CASSFLQGGNEKLFF.

V gene TRBV7-2 combines with J gene TRBJ2-7, with TRBD2 identical over 14 bases. Germline CDR1 is SGHTA and CDR2 is FQGNSA. V dropped 5 bases and J dropped 4; count of bases not matched to a gene: 16. This CDR3 comprises 19 residues. CDR3 amino acids: CASSPRLAGGDSTEYEQYF. The CDR3, as DNA: TGTGCCAGCAGCCCCCGACTAGCGGGAGGGGATTCTACGGAATACGAGCAGTACTTC.

This chain connects TRBV19 to TRBJ2-7; D is possibly TRBD1 (6 bases). V lost 6 bases, J lost 7 bases, and 19 bases lay in between. The CDR3 consists of 14 residues. Germline V CDR1 and CDR2: LNHDA, SQIVND (reference sequence). CDR3 nucleotides: TGTGCCAGTAGACACAGGGATATACTACGAGAGCAGTACTTC. It yields the protein CASRHRDILREQYF.

Points on this clone: The same CDR3 can be traced to other DNA sequences in this sample. The rearrangement uses TRBV6-2 or TRBV6-3 and TRBJ1-2, with a possible D match to TRBD1 (5 bases). The germline gives CDR1 MNHEY, CDR2 SVGEGT. CDR3 size: 12 residues. Trimming cost V 6 bases and J 4 bases, with 9 bases left between them. CDR3 protein: CASSGQGYGYTF. The CDR3 nucleotides are TGTGCCAGCAGCGGGCAGGGCTATGGCTACACCTTC.

In nucleotides, the CDR3 is TGTGCCAGCAGCTTGGGACAGGGAGGAAAGGAGACCCAGTACTTC. Protein sequence: CASSLGQGGKETQYF. This rearrangement joins TRBV5-4 to TRBJ2-5; the D gene is possibly TRBD1 (7 bases). The CDR3 contains 15 residues. V was trimmed by 0 bases and J by 5 bases, leaving 14 bases between them. Germline V lookup: CDR1 SGHNT, CDR2 YYREEE (reference sequence).

The chain links TRBV3-1 (or the pseudogene TRBV3-2) to TRBJ2-3; no reliable D call. CDR1 LGHDT and CDR2 YNNKEL come from the germline V gene (reference sequence). The ends were cut back, 6 bases at V and 2 bases at J, with 9 bases in the middle. This CDR3 region has 13 residues. The CDR3 loop is CASRLGSTDTQYF. CDR3 sequence (DNA): TGTGCCAGCAGGCTCGGGTCCACAGATACGCAGTATTTT.

V gene TRBV30 combines with J gene TRBJ1-5; D may be TRBD1 (5 bases). The germline gives CDR1 GTSNPN, CDR2 SVGIG (reference sequence). The CDR3 consists of 13 residues. Trimming removed 0 bases from V and 2 bases from J, with 5 bases in between. The CDR3 DNA is TGTGCCTGGAGTGTACAGGGCAATCAGCCCCAGCATTTT. Protein product: CAWSVQGNQPQHF.

This chain links TRBV5-1 with TRBJ2-4; 8 bases align to TRBD1. V shed 4 bases and J 1 base; nucleotides not matched to a gene: 10. Germline loops: CDR1 SGHRS, CDR2 YFSETQ. The CDR3 spans 17 residues. CDR3 loop: CASSLLQGGDAKNIQYF. Here the CDR3 DNA reads TGCGCCAGCAGCCTTCTACAGGGGGGAGACGCCAAAAACATTCAGTACTTC.